The source of this T cell receptor beta chain is a study of OX40 agonist ivuxolimab in advanced cancers. Study-wide context: Patients were dosed intravenously with ivuxolimab at 0.01 to 10 mg/kg every 2 weeks.

Profiled with immunoSEQ multiplex PCR; TCRdb holds only in-frame clones, not every one. The sample includes approximately 81,000 clones, approximately 94% of them seen just once. This CDR3 spans 12 amino acids. CDR1 and CDR2 (germline): WNHNN, SYGVQD (reference sequence). The V end lost 2 bases, the J end lost 9 bases, and 10 bases lay between the germline ends. The chain employs TRBV10-1 and TRBJ2-5; the D gene is possibly TRBD1 (5 bases). The sequenced sample was CD4+ or CD8+ T cells sorted from blood, obtained in a trial of the OX40 agonist ivuxolimab. The TCR originated in an adult with an advanced solid tumor such as melanoma, head and neck, liver or kidney cancer. The CDR3 DNA sequence: TGCGCCAGCAGTGAGGGTGCCAGGGCCCAGTACTTC. This translates into CASSEGARAQYF.